This T cell receptor beta chain is drawn from a study of identical twins. J gave up 7 bases and V 6 bases, and 11 bases lay outside the gene matches. The CDR3 totals 15 residues. Germline CDR1 is SGHTA and CDR2 is FQGNSA. Template switching created a universal primer site, and the cDNA included unique molecular identifiers. Each CDR3 protein gets one entry after TCRdb re-called the 5' RACE reads with MiXCR. In the table there are 470,000 or so distinct CDR3 sequences, 20% to 25% of which are singletons. The sample was also linked to a second study, of T cells expressing NK-cell markers. As reported in that work: All TCR beta repertoires analysed originated from sorted CD3+CD56+NKG2C+, CD3+CD56+NKG2C- and CD3+CD56-NKG2C+ T cells. It was still unclear whether expanded NKG2C+ T cell clones were HCMV specific.

This rearrangement joins TRBV7-2 to TRBJ2-4, with 8 bases identical to TRBD1. The sequence came from a woman aged 18-29 years in good health. The specimen was CD4+ T cells sorted from blood. CDR3 protein: CASRMQGAGVNIQYF. Written as DNA, the CDR3 is TGTGCCAGCAGGATGCAGGGGGCTGGGGTGAACATTCAGTACTTC.